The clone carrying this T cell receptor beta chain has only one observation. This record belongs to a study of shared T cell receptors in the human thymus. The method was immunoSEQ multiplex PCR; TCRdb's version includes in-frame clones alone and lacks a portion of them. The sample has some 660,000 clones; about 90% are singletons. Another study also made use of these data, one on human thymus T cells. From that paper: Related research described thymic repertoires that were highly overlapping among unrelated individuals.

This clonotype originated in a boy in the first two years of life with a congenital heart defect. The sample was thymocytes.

The CDR3 DNA follows: TGTGCCAGCTCACCAATGGGGGGTATTACTGAAGCTTTCTTT. This gives the protein CASSPMGGITEAFF. The gene calls are TRBV18 and TRBJ1-1, with a weak D call TRBD1 (5 bases). The CDR3 length is 14 residues. Germline V gene sequence: CDR1 KGHSH, CDR2 LQKENI. Trimming stripped 2 bases from V and 5 bases from J, with 12 bases between.